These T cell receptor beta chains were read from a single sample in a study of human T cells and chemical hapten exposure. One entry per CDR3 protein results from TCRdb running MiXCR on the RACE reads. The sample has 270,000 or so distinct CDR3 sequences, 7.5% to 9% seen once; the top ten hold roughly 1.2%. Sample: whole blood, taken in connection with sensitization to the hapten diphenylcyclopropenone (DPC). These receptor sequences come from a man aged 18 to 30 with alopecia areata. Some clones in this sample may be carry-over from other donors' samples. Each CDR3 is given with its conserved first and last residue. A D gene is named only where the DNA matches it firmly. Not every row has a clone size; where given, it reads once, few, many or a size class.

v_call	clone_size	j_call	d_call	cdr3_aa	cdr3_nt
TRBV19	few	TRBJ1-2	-	CASSSYRDSTHGYTF	TGTGCCAGTAGTTCCTACAGGGACTCGACACATGGCTACACCTTC
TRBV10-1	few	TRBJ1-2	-	CASSGPDGWNNYGYTF	TGCGCCAGCAGTGGGCCAGACGGCTGGAACAACTATGGCTACACCTTC
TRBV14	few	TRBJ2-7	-	CASSQESREQYF	TGTGCCAGCAGCCAAGAATCGAGGGAGCAGTACTTC
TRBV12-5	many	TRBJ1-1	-	CASGVGTGAEAFF	TGTGCTAGTGGTGTGGGTACAGGAGCCGAAGCTTTCTTT
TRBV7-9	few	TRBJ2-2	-	CASSLYVTGELFF	TGTGCCAGCAGCTTATACGTCACCGGGGAGCTGTTTTTT
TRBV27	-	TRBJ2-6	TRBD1	CASSRGPGANVLTF	TGTGCCAGCAGCAGGGGGCCCGGGGCCAACGTCCTGACTTTC
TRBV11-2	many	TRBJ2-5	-	CASSPGANHHRETQYF	TGTGCCAGCAGCCCCGGGGCAAACCACCATCGAGAGACCCAGTACTTC
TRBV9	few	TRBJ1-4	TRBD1	CVSSFLTGANEKLFF	TGTGTCAGCAGCTTTCTGACAGGGGCTAATGAAAAACTGTTTTTT
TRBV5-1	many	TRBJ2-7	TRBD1	CASSPSGTGKSYEQYF	TGCGCCAGCAGCCCCTCCGGGACAGGCAAGTCCTACGAGCAGTACTTC
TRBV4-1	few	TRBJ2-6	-	CASSRHGSGANVLTF	TGCGCCAGCAGTCGACACGGCTCTGGGGCCAACGTCCTGACTTTC
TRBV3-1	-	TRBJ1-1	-	CASSQESLRTEAFF	TGTGCCAGCAGCCAAGAGTCCCTTCGGACTGAAGCTTTCTTT
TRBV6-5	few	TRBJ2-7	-	CASRQGMQGEQYF	TGTGCCAGCCGTCAGGGGATGCAGGGCGAGCAGTACTTC
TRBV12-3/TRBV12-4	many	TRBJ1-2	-	CASSPAWGQPPYGYTF	TGTGCCAGCAGCCCTGCGTGGGGGCAGCCCCCTTATGGCTACACCTTC
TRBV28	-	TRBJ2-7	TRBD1	CASSPAAAGGYEQYF	TGTGCCAGCAGTCCGGCGGCTGCAGGGGGCTACGAGCAGTACTTC
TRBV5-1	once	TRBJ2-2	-	CASSRTQDTGELFF	TGCGCCAGCAGTAGGACACAGGACACCGGGGAGCTGTTTTTT
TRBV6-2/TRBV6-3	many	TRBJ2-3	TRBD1	CASKTGFTDTQYF	TGTGCCAGTAAGACAGGGTTCACAGATACGCAGTATTTT
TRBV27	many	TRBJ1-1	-	CASSLAWMNTEAFF	TGTGCCAGCAGTTTAGCCTGGATGAACACTGAAGCTTTCTTT
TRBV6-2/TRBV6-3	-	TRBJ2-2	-	CASTFVESRELFF	TGTGCCAGCACCTTTGTGGAGTCCAGGGAGCTGTTTTTT
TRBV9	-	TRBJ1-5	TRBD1	CASSSGGPTSNQPQHF	TGTGCCAGCAGCTCAGGGGGCCCCACGAGCAATCAGCCCCAGCATTTT
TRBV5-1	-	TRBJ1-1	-	CASSSNGVEGFF	TGCGCCAGCAGCTCCAACGGGGTGGAAGGCTTCTTT
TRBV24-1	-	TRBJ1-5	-	CATSERFGGSGNQPQHF	TGTGCCACCAGTGAACGCTTTGGGGGCAGTGGCAATCAGCCCCAGCATTTT
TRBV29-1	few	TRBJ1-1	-	CSASDRLNTEAFF	TGCAGCGCATCGGACAGACTGAACACTGAAGCTTTCTTT
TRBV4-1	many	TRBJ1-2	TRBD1	CASSQSEGAYGYTF	TGCGCCAGCAGCCAAAGCGAGGGGGCTTATGGCTACACCTTC
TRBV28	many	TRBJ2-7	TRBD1	CASRTTTGIPYEQYF	TGTGCCAGCAGGACCACGACAGGGATTCCCTACGAGCAGTACTTC
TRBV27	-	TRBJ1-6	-	CASSSSDSSYNSPLHF	TGTGCCAGCAGTTCCTCGGACAGCTCCTATAATTCACCCCTCCACTTT
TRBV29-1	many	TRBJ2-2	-	CSVEKGSITGELFF	TGCAGCGTTGAGAAGGGATCGATCACCGGGGAGCTGTTTTTT
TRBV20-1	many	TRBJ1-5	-	CSARSGRAGNQPQHF	TGCAGTGCTAGAAGTGGGAGGGCAGGCAATCAGCCCCAGCATTTT